The present T cell receptor beta chain was sequenced within a study of blood T cell repertoires in COVID-19. The CDR3 spans 15 residues. The V gene's germline CDR1 is SGHVS and CDR2 FNYEAQ. With 4 bases clipped from V and 2 bases from J, the junction kept 4 bases outside the gene matches. TCRdb keeps only in-frame clones here, not all; method: immunoSEQ multiplex PCR. Here the sample spans 250,000 or so clones, about 90% being singletons. The table lists this clone with a few counts. The origin of this receptor is a woman aged 25 to 39 with acute COVID-19. Material: PBMCs or T cells enriched from blood (not recorded which). This chain joins TRBV7-6 and TRBJ2-7; 11 bases match TRBD2. The CDR3 nucleotides are TGTGCCAGCAGCTCGGGGACTAGCGGACCCTACGAGCAGTACTTC. This codes for CASSSGTSGPYEQYF.